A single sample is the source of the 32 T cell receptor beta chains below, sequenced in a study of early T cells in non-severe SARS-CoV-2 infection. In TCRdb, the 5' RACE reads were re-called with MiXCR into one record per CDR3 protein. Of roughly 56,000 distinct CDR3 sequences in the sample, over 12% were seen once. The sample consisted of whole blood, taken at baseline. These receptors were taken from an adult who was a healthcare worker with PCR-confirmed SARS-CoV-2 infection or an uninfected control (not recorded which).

The CDR3 DNA reads as TGTGCCAGCAGTTTCCGGCTAGCGGGAAACAAAAACATTCAGTACTTC. Translation gives CASSFRLAGNKNIQYF. The rearrangement joins TRBV28 to TRBJ2-4, with 9 bases identical to TRBD2. Per germline, CDR1 MDHEN and CDR2 SYDVKM. V lost 3 bases and J lost 3; bases outside the gene matches: 6. This CDR3 has 16 residues.

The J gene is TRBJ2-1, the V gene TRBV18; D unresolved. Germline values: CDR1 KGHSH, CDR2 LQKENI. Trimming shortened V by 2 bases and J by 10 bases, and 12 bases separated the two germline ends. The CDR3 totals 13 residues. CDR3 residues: CASSPIRNSEQFF. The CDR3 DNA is TGTGCCAGCTCACCAATAAGGAATAGCGAGCAGTTCTTC.

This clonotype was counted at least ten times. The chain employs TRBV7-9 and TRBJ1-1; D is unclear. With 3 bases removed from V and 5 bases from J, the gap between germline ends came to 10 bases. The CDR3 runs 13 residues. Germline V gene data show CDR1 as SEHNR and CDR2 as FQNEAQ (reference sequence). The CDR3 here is CASSFASRTEAFF. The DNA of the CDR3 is TGTGCCAGCAGCTTCGCTTCCCGGACTGAAGCTTTCTTT.

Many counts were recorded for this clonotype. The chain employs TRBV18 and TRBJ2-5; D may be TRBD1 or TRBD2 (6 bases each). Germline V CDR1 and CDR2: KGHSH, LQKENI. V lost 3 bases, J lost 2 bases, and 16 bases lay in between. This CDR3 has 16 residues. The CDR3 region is CASSPRRGNLQETQYF. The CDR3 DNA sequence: TGTGCCAGCTCACCCCGGAGGGGGAACCTACAAGAGACCCAGTACTTC.

CDR3 amino acids: CAIRGTDTQYF. In DNA form, the CDR3 reads TGTGCCATCAGAGGCACAGATACGCAGTATTTT. The chain employs TRBV10-3 and TRBJ2-3; D not resolved. V lost 6 bases to trimming and J lost 1 base, with 2 bases between them. The CDR3 extends over 11 amino acids. The germline V gene encodes CDR1 ENHRY and CDR2 SYGVKD.

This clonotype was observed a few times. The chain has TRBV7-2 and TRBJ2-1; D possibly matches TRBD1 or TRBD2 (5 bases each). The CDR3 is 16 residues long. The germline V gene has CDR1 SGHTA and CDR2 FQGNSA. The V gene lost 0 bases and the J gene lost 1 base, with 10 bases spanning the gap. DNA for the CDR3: TGTGCCAGCAGCTTAGCATCGGGGCCGTCCTACAATGAGCAGTTCTTC. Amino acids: CASSLASGPSYNEQFF.

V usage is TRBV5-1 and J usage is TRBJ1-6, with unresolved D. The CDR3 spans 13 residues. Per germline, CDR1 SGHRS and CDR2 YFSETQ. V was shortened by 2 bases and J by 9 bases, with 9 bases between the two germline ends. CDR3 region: CASSLADVSPLHF. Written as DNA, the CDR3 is TGCGCCAGCAGCTTAGCAGATGTTTCACCCCTCCACTTT. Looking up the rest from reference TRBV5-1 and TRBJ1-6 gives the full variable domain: KAGVTQTPRYLIKTRGQQVTLSCSPISGHRSVSWYQQTPGQGLQFLFEYFSETQRNKGNFPGRFSGRQFSNSRSEMNVSTLELGDSALYLCASSLADVSPLHFGNGTRLTVT.

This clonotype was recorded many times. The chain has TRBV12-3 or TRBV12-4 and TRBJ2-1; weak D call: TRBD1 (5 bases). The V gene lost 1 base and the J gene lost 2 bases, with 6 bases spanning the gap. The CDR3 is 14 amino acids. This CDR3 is CASSLGQPYNEQFF. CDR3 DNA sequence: TGTGCCAGCAGTTTAGGACAGCCCTACAATGAGCAGTTCTTC.

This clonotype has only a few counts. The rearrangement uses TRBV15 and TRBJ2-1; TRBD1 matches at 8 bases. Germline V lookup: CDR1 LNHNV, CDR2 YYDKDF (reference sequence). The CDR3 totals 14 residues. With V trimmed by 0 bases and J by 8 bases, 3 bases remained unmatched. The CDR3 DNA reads TGTGCCACCAGCAGAGAGCAGGGGGCGGATGAGCAGTTCTTC. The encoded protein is CATSREQGADEQFF.

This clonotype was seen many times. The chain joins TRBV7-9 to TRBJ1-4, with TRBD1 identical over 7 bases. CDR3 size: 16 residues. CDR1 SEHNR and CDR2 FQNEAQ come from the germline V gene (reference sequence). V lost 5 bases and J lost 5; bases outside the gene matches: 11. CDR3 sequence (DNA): TGTGCCAGCAGCCCCCGGTACGGACAGGAGAATGAAAAACTGTTTTTT. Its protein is CASSPRYGQENEKLFF.

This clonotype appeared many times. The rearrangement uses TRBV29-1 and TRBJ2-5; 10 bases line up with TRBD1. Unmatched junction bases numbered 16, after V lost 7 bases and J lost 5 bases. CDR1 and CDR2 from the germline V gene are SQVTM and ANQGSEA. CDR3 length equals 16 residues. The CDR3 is CSARGFGTGDLETQYF. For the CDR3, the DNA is TGCAGCGCTAGAGGATTCGGGACAGGGGATTTGGAGACCCAGTACTTC.

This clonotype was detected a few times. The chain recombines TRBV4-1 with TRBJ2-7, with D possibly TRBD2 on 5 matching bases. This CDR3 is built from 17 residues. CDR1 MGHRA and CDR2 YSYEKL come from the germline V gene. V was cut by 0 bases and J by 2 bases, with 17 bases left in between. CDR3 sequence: CASSQESMGMEAYEQYF. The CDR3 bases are TGCGCCAGCAGCCAAGAATCCATGGGGATGGAGGCCTACGAGCAGTACTTC.

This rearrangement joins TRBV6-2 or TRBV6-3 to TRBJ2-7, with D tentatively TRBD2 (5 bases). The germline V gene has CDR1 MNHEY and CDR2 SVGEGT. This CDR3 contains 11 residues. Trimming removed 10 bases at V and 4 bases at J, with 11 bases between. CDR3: CATRTVYEQYF. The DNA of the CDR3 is TGTGCCACCAGGACTGTTTACGAGCAGTACTTC.

The CDR3 DNA is TGTGCCAGCAGCCAAGAATGGGTAGGGCAGAATGAGCAGTTCTTC. Its translation is CASSQEWVGQNEQFF. This chain joins TRBV3-1 and TRBJ2-1; no clear D gene. Germline V gives CDR1 LGHDT, CDR2 YNNKEL (reference sequence). Trimming stripped 0 bases from V and 7 bases from J, with 13 bases between. This CDR3 is 15 amino acids long.

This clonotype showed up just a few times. CDR3 loop: CASGLLAGAGEQFF. The CDR3 bases are TGTGCTAGTGGTTTACTAGCGGGGGCGGGAGAGCAGTTCTTC. The chain is built from TRBV12-5 and TRBJ2-1; TRBD2 matches 11 bases. The germline V gene has CDR1 LGHNT and CDR2 FRNRAP. V shed 3 bases, J shed 10 bases, and the junction held 5 bases outside the gene matches. CDR3 size: 14 residues.

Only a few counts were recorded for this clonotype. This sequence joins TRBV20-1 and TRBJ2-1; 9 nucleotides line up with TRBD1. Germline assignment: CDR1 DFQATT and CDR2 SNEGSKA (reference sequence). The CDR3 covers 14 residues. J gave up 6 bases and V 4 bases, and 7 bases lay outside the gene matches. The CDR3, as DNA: TGCAGTGCTAAAGCGGGACAGGGAGGCAATGAGCAGTTCTTC. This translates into CSAKAGQGGNEQFF.

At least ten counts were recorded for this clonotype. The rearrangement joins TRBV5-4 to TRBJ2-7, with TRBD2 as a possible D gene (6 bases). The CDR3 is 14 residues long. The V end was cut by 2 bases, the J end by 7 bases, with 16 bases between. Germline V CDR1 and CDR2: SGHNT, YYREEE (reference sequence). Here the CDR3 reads CASSLGGRSWEQYF. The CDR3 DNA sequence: TGTGCCAGCAGCTTAGGAGGGAGGAGCTGGGAGCAGTACTTC.

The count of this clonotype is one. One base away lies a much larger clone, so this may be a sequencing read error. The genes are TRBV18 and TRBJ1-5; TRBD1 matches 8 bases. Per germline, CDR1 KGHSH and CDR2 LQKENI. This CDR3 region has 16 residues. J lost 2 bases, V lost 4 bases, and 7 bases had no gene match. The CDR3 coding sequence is TGTGCCAGCTCACTGTCGGCAGGGGGCGGCAATCAGCCCCAGCATTTT. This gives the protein CASSLSAGGGNQPQHF.

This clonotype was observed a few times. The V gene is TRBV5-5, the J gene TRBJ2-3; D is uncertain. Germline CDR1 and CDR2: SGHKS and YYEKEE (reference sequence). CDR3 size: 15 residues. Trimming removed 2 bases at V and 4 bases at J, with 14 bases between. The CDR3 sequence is CASSFLTMFSDTQYF. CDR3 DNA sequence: TGTGCCAGCAGCTTTCTAACGATGTTTTCAGATACGCAGTATTTT.

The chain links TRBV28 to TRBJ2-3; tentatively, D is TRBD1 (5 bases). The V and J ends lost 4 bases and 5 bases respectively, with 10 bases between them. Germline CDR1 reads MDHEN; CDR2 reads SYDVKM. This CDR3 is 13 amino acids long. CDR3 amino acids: CASSWKGLDTQYF. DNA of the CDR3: TGTGCCAGCAGTTGGAAGGGGTTAGATACGCAGTATTTT.

The CDR3 here is CASSPGGRNYEQYF. CDR3 DNA sequence: TGTGCCAGCTCCCCTGGGGGCCGGAACTACGAGCAGTACTTC. The chain combines TRBV18 with TRBJ2-7; tentative D call: TRBD1 (6 bases). Germline lookup yields CDR1 KGHSH and CDR2 LQKENI. V lost 6 bases and J 3 bases, leaving 15 bases between the germline ends. This CDR3 region has 14 residues. Using reference TRBV18 and TRBJ2-7 for the parts outside the CDR3, the full variable domain is NAGVMQNPRHLVRRRGQEARLRCSPMKGHSHVYWYRQLPEEGLKFMVYLQKENIIDESGMPKERFSAEFPKEGPSILRIQQVVRGDSAAYFCASSPGGRNYEQYFGPGTRLTVT.

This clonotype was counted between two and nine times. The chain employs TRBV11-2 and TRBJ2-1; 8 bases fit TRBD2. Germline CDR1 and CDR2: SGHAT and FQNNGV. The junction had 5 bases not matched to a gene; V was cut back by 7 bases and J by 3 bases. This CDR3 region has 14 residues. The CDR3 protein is CASNIAGIYNEQFF. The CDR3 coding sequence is TGTGCCAGCAACATAGCGGGGATCTACAATGAGCAGTTCTTC.

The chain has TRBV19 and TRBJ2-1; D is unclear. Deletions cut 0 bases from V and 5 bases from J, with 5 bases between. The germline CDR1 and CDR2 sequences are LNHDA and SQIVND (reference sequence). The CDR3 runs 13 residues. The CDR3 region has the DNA TGTGCCAGTAGTATAGAGAATGACAATGAGCAGTTCTTC. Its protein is CASSIENDNEQFF. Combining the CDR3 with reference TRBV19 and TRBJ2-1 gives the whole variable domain DGGITQSPKYLFRKEGQNVTLSCEQNLNHDAMYWYRQDPGQGLRLIYYSQIVNDFQKGDIAEGYSVSREKKESFPLTVTSAQKNPTAFYLCASSIENDNEQFFGPGTRLTVL.

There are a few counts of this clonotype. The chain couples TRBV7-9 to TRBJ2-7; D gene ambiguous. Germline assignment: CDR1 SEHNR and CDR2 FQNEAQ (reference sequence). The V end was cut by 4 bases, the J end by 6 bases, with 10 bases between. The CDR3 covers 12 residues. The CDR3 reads CASSSILAEQYF. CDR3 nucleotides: TGTGCCAGCAGCTCTATCCTGGCCGAGCAGTACTTC.

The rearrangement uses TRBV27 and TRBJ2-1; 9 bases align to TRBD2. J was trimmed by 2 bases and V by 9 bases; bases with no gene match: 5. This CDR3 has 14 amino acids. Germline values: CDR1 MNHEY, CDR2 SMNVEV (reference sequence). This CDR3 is CASMPSGTYNEQFF. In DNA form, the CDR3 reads TGTGCCAGTATGCCTAGCGGGACCTACAATGAGCAGTTCTTC.

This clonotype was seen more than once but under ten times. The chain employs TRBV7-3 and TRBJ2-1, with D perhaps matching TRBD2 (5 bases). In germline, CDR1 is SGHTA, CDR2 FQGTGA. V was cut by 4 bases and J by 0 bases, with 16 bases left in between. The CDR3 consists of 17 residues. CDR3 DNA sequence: TGTGCCAGCAGCTCCCAGCCGGGCCGGGGCTCCTACAATGAGCAGTTCTTC. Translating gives CASSSQPGRGSYNEQFF. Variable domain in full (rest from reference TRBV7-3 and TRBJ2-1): GAGVSQTPSNKVTEKGKYVELRCDPISGHTALYWYRQSLGQGPEFLIYFQGTGAADDSGLPNDRFFAVRPEGSVSTLKIQRTERGDSAVYLCASSSQPGRGSYNEQFFGPGTRLTVL.

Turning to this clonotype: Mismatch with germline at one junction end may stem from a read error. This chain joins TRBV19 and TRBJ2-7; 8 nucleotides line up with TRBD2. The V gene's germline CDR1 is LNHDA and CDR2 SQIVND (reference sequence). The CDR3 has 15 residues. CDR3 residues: CVSSSGTRGDREQYF. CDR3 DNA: TGTGTCAGTAGTTCGGGGACTAGAGGGGATCGCGAGCAGTACTTC.

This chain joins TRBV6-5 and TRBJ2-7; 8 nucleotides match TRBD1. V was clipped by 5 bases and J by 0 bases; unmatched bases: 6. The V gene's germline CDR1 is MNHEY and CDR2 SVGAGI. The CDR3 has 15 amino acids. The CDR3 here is CASSSTGGLSYEQYF. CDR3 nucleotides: TGTGCCAGCAGTAGTACAGGGGGTCTCTCCTACGAGCAGTACTTC.

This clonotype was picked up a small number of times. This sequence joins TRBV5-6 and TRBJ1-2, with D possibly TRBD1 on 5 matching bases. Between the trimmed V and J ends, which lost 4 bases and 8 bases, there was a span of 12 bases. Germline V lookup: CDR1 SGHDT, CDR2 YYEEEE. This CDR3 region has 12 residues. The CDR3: CASSKGAGGYTF. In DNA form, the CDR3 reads TGTGCCAGCAGCAAAGGGGCGGGCGGCTACACCTTC.

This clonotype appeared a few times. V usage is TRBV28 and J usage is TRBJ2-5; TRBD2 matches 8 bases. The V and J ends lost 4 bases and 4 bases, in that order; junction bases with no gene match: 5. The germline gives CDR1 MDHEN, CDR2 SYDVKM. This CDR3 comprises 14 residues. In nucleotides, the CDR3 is TGTGCCAGCAGTTGGTGGACTAGCACAGAGACCCAGTACTTC. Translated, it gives CASSWWTSTETQYF. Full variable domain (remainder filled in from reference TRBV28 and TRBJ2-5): DVKVTQSSRYLVKRTGEKVFLECVQDMDHENMFWYRQDPGLGLRLIYFSYDVKMKEKGDIPEGYSVSREKKERFSLILESASTNQTSMYLCASSWWTSTETQYFGPGTRLLVL.

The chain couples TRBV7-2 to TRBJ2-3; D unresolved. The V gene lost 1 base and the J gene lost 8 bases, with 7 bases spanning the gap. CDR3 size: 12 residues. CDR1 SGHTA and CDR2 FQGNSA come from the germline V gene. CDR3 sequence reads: CASSLVRGTQYF. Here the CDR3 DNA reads TGTGCCAGCAGCTTAGTACGTGGTACGCAGTATTTT.

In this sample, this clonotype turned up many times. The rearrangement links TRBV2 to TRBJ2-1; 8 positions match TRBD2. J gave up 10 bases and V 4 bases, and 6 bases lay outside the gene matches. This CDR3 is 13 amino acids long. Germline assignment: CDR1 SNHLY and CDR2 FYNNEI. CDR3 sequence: CASSASLAGEQFF. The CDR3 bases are TGTGCCAGCAGTGCCTCCCTAGCGGGCGAGCAGTTCTTC.